A single TCR beta chain is shown here with its context. As yet, its antigen is unknown. This sample was taken from a study of CD4 T cells in relation to SARS-CoV-2 and coronaviruses. Before the COVID-19 pandemic, during about 2011-2019, CD4+ T cells were taken from unexposed donors. The cells were cultured for about ten days before CD4+ T cells were isolated. About 1.9 million PBMCs per well were cultured with about 9.4 IU/ml IL-2. Profiled with immunoSEQ multiplex PCR; TCRdb holds only in-frame clones, not every one. Here the sample spans some 19,000 clones, around 80% being singletons. This CDR3 comprises 15 residues. The germline gives CDR1 SEHNR, CDR2 FQNEAQ (reference sequence). V was clipped by 1 base and J by 1 base, with 10 bases between them.

The source of this sequence is a human donor in good health. Sequenced: CD4+ T cells from PBMCs, cultured in vitro. The V call is TRBV7-9, the J call TRBJ2-5; D gene uncertain. The CDR3 nucleotides are TGTGCCAGCAGCTTAGTCCAGGAACCCCAAGAGACCCAGTACTTC. Translation: CASSLVQEPQETQYF.